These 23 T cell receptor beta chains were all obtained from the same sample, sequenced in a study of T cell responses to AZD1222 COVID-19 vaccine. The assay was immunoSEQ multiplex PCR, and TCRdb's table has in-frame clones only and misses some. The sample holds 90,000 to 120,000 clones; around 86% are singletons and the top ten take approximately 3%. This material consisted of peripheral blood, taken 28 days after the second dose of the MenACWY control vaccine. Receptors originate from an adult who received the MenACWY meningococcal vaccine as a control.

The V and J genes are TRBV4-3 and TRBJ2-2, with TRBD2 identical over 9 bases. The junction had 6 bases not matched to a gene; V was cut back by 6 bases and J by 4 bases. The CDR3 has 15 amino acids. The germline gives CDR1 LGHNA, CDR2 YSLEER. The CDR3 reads CASRTGLALTGELFF. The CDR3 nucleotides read TGCGCCAGCAGGACGGGACTAGCCCTCACCGGGGAGCTGTTTTTT.

CDR3 bases: TGTGCCAGCAGTCCTCGGGAAGGCAATCAGCCCCAGCATTTT. This gives the protein CASSPREGNQPQHF. This chain uses TRBV6-5 with TRBJ1-5; D not resolved. The germline V and J ends were trimmed by 5 bases and 2 bases, with 10 bases remaining between them. The germline V gene encodes CDR1 MNHEY and CDR2 SVGAGI. The CDR3 covers 14 residues.

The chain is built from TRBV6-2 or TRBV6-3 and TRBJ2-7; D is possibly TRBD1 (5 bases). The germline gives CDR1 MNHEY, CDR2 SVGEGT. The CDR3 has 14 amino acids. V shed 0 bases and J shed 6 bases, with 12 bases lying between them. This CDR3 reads CASSYSRQGGEQYF. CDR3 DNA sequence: TGTGCCAGCAGTTACTCTCGGCAGGGTGGCGAGCAGTACTTC.

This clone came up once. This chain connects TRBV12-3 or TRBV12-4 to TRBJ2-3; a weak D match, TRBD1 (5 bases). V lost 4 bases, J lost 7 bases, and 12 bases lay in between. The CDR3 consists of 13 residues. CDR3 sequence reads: CASSSIGANTQYF. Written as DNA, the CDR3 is TGTGCCAGCAGTTCCATAGGGGCGAATACGCAGTATTTT.

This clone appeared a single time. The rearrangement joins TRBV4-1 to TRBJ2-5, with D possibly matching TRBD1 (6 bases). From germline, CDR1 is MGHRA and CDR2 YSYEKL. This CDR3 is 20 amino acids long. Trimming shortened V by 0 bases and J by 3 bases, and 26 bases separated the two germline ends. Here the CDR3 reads CASSQDPGRFVQGSKETQYF. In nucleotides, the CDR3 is TGCGCCAGCAGCCAAGATCCTGGTCGGTTTGTGCAGGGGAGTAAAGAGACCCAGTACTTC.

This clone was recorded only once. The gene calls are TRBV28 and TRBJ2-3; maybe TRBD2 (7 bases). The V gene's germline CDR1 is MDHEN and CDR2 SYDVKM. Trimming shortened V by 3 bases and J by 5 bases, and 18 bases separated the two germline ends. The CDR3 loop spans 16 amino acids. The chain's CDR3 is CASSLPGLGGGDTQYF. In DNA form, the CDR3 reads TGTGCCAGCAGTTTGCCTGGACTAGGAGGGGGAGATACGCAGTATTTT.

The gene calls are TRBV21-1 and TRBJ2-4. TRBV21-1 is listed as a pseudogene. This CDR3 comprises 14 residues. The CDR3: CASSTGSRENIQYF. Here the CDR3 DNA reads TGTGCCAGCAGCACAGGGAGTAGGGAAAACATTCAGTACTTC.

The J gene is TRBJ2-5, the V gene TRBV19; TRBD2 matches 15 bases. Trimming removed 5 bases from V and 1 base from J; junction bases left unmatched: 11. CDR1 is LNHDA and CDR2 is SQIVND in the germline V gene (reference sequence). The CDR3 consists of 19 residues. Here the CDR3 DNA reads TGTGCCAGTAGTCCCGGGCCAGGACTAGCGGGGGGGTTCCAAGAGACCCAGTACTTC. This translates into CASSPGPGLAGGFQETQYF.

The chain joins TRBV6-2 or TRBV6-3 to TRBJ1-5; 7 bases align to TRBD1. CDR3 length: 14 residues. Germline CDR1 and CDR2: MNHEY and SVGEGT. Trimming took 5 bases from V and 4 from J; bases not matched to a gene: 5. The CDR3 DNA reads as TGTGCCAGCAGTGTGACAGGGCTAAATCAGCCCCAGCATTTT. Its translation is CASSVTGLNQPQHF.

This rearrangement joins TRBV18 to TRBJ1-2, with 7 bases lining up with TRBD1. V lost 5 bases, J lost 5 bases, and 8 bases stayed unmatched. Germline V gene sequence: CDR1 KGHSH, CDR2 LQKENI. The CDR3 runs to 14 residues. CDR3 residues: CASSGATGEYGYTF. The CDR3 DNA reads TGTGCCAGCTCAGGTGCTACAGGGGAATATGGCTACACCTTC.

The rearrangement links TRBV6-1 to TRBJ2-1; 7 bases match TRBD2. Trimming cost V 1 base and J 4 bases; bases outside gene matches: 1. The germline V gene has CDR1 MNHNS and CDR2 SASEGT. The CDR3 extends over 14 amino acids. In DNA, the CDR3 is TGTGCCAGCAGTGAAGTAGCGGGTTACAATGAGCAGTTCTTC. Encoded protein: CASSEVAGYNEQFF.

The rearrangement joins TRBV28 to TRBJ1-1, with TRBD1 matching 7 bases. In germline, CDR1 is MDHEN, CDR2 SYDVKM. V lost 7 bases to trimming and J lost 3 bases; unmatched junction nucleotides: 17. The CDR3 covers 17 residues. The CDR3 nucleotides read TGTGCCAGCACCCTATACAGGGGAGGGGCCGTTGACACTGAAGCTTTCTTT. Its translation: CASTLYRGGAVDTEAFF.

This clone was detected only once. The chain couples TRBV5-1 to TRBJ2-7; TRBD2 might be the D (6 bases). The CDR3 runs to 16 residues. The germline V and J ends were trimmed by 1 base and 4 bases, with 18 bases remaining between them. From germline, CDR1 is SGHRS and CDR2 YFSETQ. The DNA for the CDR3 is TGCGCCAGCAGCTTGAGTCGGGGGTTCACGGTGTACGAGCAGTACTTC. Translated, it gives CASSLSRGFTVYEQYF.

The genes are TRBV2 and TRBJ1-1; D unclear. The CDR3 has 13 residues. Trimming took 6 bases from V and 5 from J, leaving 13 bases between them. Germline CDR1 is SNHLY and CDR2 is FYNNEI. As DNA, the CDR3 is TGTGCCAGCAGCCCAGGCGGGATAACTGAAGCTTTCTTT. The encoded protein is CASSPGGITEAFF.

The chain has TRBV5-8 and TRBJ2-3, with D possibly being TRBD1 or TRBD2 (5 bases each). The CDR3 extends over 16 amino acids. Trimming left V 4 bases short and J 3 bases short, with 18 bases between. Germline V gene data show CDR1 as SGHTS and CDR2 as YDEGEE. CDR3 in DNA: TGTGCCAGCAGCCCGGAGTTGGGGGTTGCGACAGATACGCAGTATTTT. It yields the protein CASSPELGVATDTQYF.

DNA of the CDR3: TGTGCCAGCAGGACGCAGGGGGCTTCGGGCTACACCTTC. Its protein product is CASRTQGASGYTF. The V and J genes are TRBV28 and TRBJ1-2; TRBD1 agrees at 8 bases. The CDR3 runs to 13 residues. V lost 6 bases, J lost 8 bases, and 8 bases stayed unmatched. The V gene's germline CDR1 is MDHEN and CDR2 SYDVKM.

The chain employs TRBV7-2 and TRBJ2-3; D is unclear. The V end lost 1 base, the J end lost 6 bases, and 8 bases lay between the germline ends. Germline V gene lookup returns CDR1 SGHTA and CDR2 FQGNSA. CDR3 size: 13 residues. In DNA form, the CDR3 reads TGTGCCAGCAGCTTAGGGGTATTCGATACGCAGTATTTT. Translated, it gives CASSLGVFDTQYF.

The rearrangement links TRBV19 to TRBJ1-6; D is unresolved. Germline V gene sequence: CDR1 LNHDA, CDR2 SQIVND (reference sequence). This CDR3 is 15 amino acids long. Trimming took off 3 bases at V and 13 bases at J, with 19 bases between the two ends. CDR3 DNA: TGTGCCAGTAGTATTCAGAGCGGCCGGCTCGGCCCCCTCCACTTT. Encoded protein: CASSIQSGRLGPLHF.

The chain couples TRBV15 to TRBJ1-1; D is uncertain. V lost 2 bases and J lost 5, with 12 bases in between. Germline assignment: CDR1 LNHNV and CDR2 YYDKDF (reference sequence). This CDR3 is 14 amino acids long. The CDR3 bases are TGTGCCACCAGCAGATCCAATATGGGGACTGAAGCTTTCTTT. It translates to CATSRSNMGTEAFF.

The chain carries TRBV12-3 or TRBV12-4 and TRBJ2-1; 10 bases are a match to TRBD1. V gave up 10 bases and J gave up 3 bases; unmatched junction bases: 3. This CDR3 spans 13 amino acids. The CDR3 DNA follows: TGTGCCACCGGGACAGGGGACTACAATGAGCAGTTCTTC. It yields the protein CATGTGDYNEQFF.

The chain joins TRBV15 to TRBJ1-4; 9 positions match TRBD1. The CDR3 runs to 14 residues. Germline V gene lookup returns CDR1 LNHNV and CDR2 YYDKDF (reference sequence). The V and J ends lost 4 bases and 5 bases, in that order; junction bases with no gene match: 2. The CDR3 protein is CATSKGQGNEKLFF. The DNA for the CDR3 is TGTGCCACCAGCAAAGGACAGGGGAATGAAAAACTGTTTTTT.

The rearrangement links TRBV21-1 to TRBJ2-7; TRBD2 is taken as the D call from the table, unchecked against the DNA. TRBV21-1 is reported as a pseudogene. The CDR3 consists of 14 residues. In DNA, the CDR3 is TGTGCCAGCAGCAAAGTCGGTGGAGCCTACGAGCAGTACTTC. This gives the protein CASSKVGGAYEQYF.

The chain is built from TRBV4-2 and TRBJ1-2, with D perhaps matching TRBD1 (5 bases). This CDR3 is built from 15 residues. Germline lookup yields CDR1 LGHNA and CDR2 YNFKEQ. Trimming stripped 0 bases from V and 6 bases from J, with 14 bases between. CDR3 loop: CASSQDPREGNGYTF. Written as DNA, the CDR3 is TGTGCCAGCAGCCAAGATCCCAGGGAGGGTAATGGCTACACCTTC.